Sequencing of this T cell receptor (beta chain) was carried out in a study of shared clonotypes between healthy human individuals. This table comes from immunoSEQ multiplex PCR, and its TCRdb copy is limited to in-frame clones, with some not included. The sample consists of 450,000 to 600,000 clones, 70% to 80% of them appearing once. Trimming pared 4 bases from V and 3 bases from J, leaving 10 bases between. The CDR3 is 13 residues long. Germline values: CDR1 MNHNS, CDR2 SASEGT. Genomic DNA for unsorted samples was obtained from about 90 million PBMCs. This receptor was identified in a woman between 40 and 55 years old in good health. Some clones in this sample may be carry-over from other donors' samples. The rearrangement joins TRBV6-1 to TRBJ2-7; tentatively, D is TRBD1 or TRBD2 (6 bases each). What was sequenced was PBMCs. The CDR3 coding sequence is TGTGCCAGCAGTGCGAGGGGGGACTACGAGCAGTACTTC. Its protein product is CASSARGDYEQYF.